This T cell receptor beta chain was recovered during a study of tumor-infiltrating lymphocytes in primary liver carcinoma (dated by TCRdb to 2015 to 2018). A note on the overall study: Of the five patients (three men and two women, aged 30 to 69 years), four had hepatocellular carcinoma and one had combined HCC and intrahepatic cholangiocarcinoma. Tumors of the five patients were stage T1-T3 N0M0 with maximum diameters of roughly 4.2 to 10 cm. Roughly 3.5 to 7.5 million productive TCRbeta reads were obtained per sample, and no significant difference in read depth was found between tissue types. TCRbeta repertoire sequencing, expression microarrays and whole-exome sequencing were combined in the study across five regions of each liver tumor, with adjacent normal tissue and blood also included. A total of about 35 specimens from 5 patients, comprising some 25 tumor regions, 5 adjacent noncancerous liver tissues and 5 peripheral blood samples, were covered by TCRbeta repertoire sequencing. To link TCRbeta repertoire diversity to the local molecular phenotype, the 20 to 25 tumor region samples were profiled with Agilent mRNA microarrays. High reproducibility was observed for the technical replicate repertoires, with mean shared-clone rates approximately 0.9 and correlation coefficients above 0.95. Paper-wide results and their limitations: The top 250 clones made up a significantly larger repertoire fraction in tumors than in blood (p = 0.039). Because the samples were bulk and unsorted, CD4+ and CD8+ T cell repertoires could not be compared. Repertoire overlap was higher between tumor regions (mean around 36%) than tumor-adjacent (approximately 17%) or tumor-blood (approximately 14%) pairs, consistent with antigen-driven expansion. Only about 8-24% of top clones were present in all five regions of a tumor, suggesting spatial heterogeneity of tumor-infiltrating T cells. Only a few patients were included in the study, and the authors note that the findings should be validated in a larger study. Because only the TCR beta chain was sequenced and unpaired alpha chains were not captured, true repertoire diversity is likely underestimated.

Total RNA and DNA were co-extracted from about 20-30 mg of bulk tissue with the AllPrep DNA/RNA mini kit, without cell sorting. Roughly five patients with histopathologically diagnosed primary liver carcinoma underwent surgical resection in China between 2015 and early 2016. At the time of sampling, the patients were treatment-naive and had chronic HBV infection. Each tumor was sampled at five spatially separated regions: the superior, inferior, left-lateral and right-lateral poles and the tumor centre. According to histology, viable tumor cells made up more than 85% of every tumor sample. Fresh tumor and adjacent tissue pieces were bisected; one half was stored in RNAlater at -80°C, the other sent for histology. The CDR3 is made up of 12 amino acids, end residues included. Only CDR3 DNA remains: 36 bases, in frame from the first base. Sequences MDHEN (CDR1) and SYDVKM (CDR2) are obtained from the germline V gene.

Comments on this clonotype: Its antigen is unknown. Without the conserved terminal phenylalanine or tryptophan, this CDR3 likely stems from a read error.

TCRbeta-specific cDNA was reverse-transcribed from approximately 500 ng total RNA using a constant-region primer and ProtoScript II reverse transcriptase. Three nested multiplex PCR rounds, following a slightly modified ARM-PCR procedure, were used to build the TCRbeta libraries. Each of the first two PCR rounds ran for roughly 11 cycles and used multiplex TRBV1-TRBV30 forward primers together with a Cbeta reverse primer. Sample barcodes and Illumina adapters were added in a final 25-cycle PCR using Deep VentR polymerase. Before sequencing, amplicons between 200 and 500 bp were purified from gel using a QIAquick gel extraction kit. An Illumina HiSeq 2500 was used to sequence the TCRbeta amplicons with 250-bp paired-end reads. On the study's bioinformatics: Trimmomatic v0.33 was used to quality-trim the reads, and FLASH v1.2.11 was used to merge paired reads so that full CDR3 sequences could be recovered. V, D and J germline segments were assigned to the rearranged TCRbeta sequences using MiGEC v1.2.1b. VDJtools v1.0.0 computed clonotype statistics and Shannon-Wiener diversity indices. To reduce sampling bias, subsequent analyses other than the diversity analysis used only the 250 most abundant clonotypes in each sample. The public reads were run again by TCRdb, first through fastp at Q25 and then through MiXCR, and only productive beta chains were kept. Rows are combined by CDR3 protein, so each entry shows the most common genes and DNA. These V and J calls originate from TCRdb's pipeline instead of the authors' own analysis. Present in this sample are tens of thousands of distinct CDR3 sequences, over 70% of which were seen just once. Of the sample, approximately 25% is held by the ten largest clones.

Sequencing input: liver tumor tissue from sampling region 2. The cell subset or site label, read with the paper, signifies: tumor region T2, inferior pole. The origin of this receptor is a man aged 35 to 55 with primary liver carcinoma and hepatitis B virus infection. The rearranged segments are TRBV28 and TRBJ2-7; no confident D gene assignment can be made. The CDR3 has the sequence CTSSLMFGEQYS. The DNA sequence is as follows: TGTACCAGCAGCCTAATGTTCGGCGAACAGTACTCC.